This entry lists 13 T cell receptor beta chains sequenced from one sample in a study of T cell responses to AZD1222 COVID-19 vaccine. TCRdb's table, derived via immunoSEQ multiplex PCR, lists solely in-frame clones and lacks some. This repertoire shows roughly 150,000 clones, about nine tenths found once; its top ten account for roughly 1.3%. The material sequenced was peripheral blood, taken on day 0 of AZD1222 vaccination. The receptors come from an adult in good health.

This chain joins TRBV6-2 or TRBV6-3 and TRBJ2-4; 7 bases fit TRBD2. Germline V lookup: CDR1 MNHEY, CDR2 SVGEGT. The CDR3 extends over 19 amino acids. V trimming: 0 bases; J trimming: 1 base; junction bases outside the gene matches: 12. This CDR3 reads CASSYSLAVGGMAKNIQYF. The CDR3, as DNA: TGTGCCAGCAGTTACTCCCTAGCGGTTGGGGGAATGGCCAAAAACATTCAGTACTTC.

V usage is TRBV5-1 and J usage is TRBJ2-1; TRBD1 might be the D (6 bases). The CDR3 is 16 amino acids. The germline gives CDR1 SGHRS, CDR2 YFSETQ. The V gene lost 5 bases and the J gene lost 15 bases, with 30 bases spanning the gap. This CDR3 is CASSSTANRAGGGLFF. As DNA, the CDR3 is TGCGCCAGCAGTTCGACCGCGAACAGGGCGGGTGGAGGTCTGTTCTTC.

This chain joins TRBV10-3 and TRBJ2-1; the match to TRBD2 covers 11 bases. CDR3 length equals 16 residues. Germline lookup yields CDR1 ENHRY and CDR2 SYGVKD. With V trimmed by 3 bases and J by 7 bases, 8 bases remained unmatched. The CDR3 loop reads CAISDGTSGSKNEQFF. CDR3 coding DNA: TGTGCCATCAGTGACGGTACTAGCGGGAGTAAGAATGAGCAGTTCTTC.

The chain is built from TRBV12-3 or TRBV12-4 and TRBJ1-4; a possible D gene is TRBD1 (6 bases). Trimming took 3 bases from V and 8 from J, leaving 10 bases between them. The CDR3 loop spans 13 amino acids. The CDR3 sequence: CASSFTGREKLFF. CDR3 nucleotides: TGTGCCAGCAGTTTTACAGGGAGAGAAAAACTGTTTTTT.

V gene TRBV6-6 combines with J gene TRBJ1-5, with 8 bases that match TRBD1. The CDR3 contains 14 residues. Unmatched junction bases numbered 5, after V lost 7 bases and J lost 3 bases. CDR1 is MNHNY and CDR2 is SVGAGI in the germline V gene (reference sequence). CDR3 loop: CASTSQGDNQPQHF. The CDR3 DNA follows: TGTGCCAGCACATCACAGGGGGACAATCAGCCCCAGCATTTT.

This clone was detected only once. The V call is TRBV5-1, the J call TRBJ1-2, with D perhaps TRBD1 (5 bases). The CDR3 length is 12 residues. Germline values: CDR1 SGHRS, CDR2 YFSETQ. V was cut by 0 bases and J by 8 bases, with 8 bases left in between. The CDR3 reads CASSLGGWGYTF. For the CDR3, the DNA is TGCGCCAGCAGCTTGGGGGGCTGGGGCTACACCTTC.

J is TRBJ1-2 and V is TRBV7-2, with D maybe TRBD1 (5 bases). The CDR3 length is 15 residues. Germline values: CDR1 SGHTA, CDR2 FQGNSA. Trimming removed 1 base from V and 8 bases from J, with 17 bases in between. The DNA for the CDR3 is TGTGCCAGCAGCTTAGGGAGGTGGCAGGGCGAGGGCTACACCTTC. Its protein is CASSLGRWQGEGYTF.

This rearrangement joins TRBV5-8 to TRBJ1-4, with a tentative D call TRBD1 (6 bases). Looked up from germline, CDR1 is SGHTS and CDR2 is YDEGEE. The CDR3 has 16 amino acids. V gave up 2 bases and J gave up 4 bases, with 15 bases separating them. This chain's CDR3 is CASSFQGKGINEKLFF. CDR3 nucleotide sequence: TGTGCCAGCAGCTTTCAGGGGAAGGGGATTAATGAAAAACTGTTTTTT.

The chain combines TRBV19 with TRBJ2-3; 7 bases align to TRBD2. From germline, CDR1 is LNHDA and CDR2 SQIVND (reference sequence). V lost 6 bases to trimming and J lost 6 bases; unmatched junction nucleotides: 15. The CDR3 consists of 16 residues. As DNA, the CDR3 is TGTGCCAGTAGATCGGCCGGGGGGTACCAGGCGGATACGCAGTATTTT. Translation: CASRSAGGYQADTQYF.

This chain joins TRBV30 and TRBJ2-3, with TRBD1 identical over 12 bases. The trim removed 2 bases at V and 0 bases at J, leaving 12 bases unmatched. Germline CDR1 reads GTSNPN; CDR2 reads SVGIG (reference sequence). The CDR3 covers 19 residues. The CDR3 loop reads CAWSQRWGTGGSSTDTQYF. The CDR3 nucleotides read TGTGCCTGGAGTCAAAGGTGGGGGACAGGGGGCTCGAGCACAGATACGCAGTATTTT.

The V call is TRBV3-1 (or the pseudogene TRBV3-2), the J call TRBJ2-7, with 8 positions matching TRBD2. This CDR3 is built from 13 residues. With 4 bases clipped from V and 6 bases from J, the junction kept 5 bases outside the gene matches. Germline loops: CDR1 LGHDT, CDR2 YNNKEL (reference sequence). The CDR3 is CASSPGGRSEQYF. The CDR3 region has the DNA TGTGCCAGCAGCCCGGGAGGGAGGTCCGAGCAGTACTTC.

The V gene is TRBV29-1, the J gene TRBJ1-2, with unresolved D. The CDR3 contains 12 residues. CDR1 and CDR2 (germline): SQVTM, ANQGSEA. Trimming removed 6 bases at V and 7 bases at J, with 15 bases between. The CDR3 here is CSVGGELPGYTF. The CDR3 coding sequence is TGCAGCGTGGGTGGTGAGCTCCCTGGCTACACCTTC.

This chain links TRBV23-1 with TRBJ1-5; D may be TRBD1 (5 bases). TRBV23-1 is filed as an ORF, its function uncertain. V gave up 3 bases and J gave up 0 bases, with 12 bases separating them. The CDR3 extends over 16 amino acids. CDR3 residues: CASSQSPGGSNQPQHF. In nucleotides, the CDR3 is TGCGCCAGCAGTCAGTCCCCGGGGGGTAGCAATCAGCCCCAGCATTTT.